This TCR beta chain appears in the sequencing data of a study of beta chain features in type 1 diabetes. Study background: Cell yields, gender and age were similar in healthy donors and patients. Sorted cells examined across all samples numbered around 100 million.

At least ten counts were recorded for this clone. The CDR3 contains 9 residues. V lost 6 bases and J lost 13, with 8 bases in between. Germline assignment: CDR1 SGHDN and CDR2 FVKESK. Reverse transcription of all isolated RNA meant that expressed TCRB transcripts were sequenced. The table came from immunoSEQ multiplex PCR; TCRdb's copy has only in-frame clones and leaves some out. The sample yields about 360,000 clones, over 9.5% seen once. This clonotype originated in a man younger than 30 in good health. The sequenced sample was naive CD4+ T cells from blood. The genes are TRBV14 and TRBJ2-3; D not resolved. In nucleotides, the CDR3 is TGTGCCAGCAGGGTTAGAGAGTATTTT. It translates to CASRVREYF.